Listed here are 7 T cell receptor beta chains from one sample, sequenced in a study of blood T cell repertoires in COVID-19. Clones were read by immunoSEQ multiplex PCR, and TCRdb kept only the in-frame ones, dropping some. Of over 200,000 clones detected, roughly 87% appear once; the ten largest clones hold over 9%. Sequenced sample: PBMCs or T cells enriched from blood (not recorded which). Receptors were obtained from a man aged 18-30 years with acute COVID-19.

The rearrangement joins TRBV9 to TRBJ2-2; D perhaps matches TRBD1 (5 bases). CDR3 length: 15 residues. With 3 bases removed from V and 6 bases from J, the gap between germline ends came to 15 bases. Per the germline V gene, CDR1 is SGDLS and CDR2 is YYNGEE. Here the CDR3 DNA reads TGTGCCAGCAGCGCTCAATCTCAGGGCTCCGGGGAGCTGTTTTTT. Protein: CASSAQSQGSGELFF. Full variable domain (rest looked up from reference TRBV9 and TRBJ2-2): DSGVTQTPKHLITATGQRVTLRCSPRSGDLSVYWYQQSLDQGLQFLIQYYNGEERAKGNILERFSAQQFPDLHSELNLSSLELGDSALYFCASSAQSQGSGELFFGEGSRLTVL.

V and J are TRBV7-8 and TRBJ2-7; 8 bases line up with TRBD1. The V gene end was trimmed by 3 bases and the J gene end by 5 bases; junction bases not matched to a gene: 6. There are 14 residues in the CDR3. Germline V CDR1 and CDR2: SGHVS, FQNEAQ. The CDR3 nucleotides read TGTGCCAGCAGCTTCCCCGCAGGGGGCGACGAGCAGTACTTC. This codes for CASSFPAGGDEQYF.

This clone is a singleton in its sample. The CDR3 DNA reads as TGTGCCAGCATTGGTCTAGCGGGACTAGCCATAGATACGCAGTATTTT. As protein: CASIGLAGLAIDTQYF. This rearrangement joins TRBV2 to TRBJ2-3; 9 nucleotides match TRBD2. The CDR3 has 16 amino acids. Per the germline V gene, CDR1 is SNHLY and CDR2 is FYNNEI. V lost 7 bases to trimming and J lost 5 bases; unmatched junction nucleotides: 13.

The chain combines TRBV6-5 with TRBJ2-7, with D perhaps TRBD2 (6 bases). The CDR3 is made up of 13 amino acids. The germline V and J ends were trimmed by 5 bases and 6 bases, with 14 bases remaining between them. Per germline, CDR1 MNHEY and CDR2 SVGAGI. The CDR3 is CASSNTGTGEQYF. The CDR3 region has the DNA TGTGCCAGCAGTAACACCGGGACTGGCGAGCAGTACTTC.

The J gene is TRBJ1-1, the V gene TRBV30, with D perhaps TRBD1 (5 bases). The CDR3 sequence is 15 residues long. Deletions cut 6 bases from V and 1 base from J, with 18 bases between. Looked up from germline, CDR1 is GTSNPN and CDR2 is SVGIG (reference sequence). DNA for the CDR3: TGTGCCTGTTGGGGGGTTGCGACCGCGAACACTGAAGCTTTCTTT. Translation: CACWGVATANTEAFF.

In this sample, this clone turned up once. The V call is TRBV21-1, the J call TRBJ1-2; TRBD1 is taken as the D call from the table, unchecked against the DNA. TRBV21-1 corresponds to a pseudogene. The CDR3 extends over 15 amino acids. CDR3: CASSNRDRGNYGYTF. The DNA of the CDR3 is TGTGCCAGCAGCAACCGGGACAGGGGTAACTATGGCTACACCTTC.

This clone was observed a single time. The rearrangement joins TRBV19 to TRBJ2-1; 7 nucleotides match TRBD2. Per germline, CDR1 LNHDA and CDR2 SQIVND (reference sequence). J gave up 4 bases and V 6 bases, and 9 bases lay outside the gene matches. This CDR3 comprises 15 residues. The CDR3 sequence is CASRLAGSVYNEQFF. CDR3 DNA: TGTGCCAGTAGATTAGCGGGTTCGGTTTACAATGAGCAGTTCTTC. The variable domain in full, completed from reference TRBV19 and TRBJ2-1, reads DGGITQSPKYLFRKEGQNVTLSCEQNLNHDAMYWYRQDPGQGLRLIYYSQIVNDFQKGDIAEGYSVSREKKESFPLTVTSAQKNPTAFYLCASRLAGSVYNEQFFGPGTRLTVL.